The 26 T cell receptor beta chains below all came from one sample that was sequenced in a study of regulatory T cells in long-lasting Graves disease. Time point of the sample: newly diagnosed GD, antithyroid drugs for less than 3 months. PBMC RNA served as the TCR library source. HTBI primers from iRepertoire and Arm-PCR of CDR3 regions yielded the TCR beta libraries. TCRdb reprocessed the multiplex PCR reads via MiXCR and lists one record per CDR3 protein. The sample contains 350,000 to 500,000 distinct CDR3 sequences, 11% to 15% of which appear only once. These same records also appear under a second study, on T cells in Graves' hyperthyroidism and ophthalmopathy.

This specimen consisted of peripheral blood mononuclear cells (PBMCs), obtained at new diagnosis, from a patient treated with antithyroid drugs. Receptors were obtained from a woman aged 45-65 years with Graves disease.

The chain recombines TRBV30 with TRBJ1-2; no reliable D call. The CDR3 loop spans 12 amino acids. The V gene lost 8 bases and the J gene lost 5 bases, with 15 bases spanning the gap. The germline CDR1 and CDR2 sequences are GTSNPN and SVGIG (reference sequence). CDR3: CALEARTYGYTF. The DNA of the CDR3 is TGTGCCCTCGAAGCCAGAACTTATGGCTACACCTTC.

Comment on this clonotype: Given a much more abundant clone one base away, this may be a read error. The rearrangement joins TRBV28 to TRBJ1-5, with 8 bases that match TRBD1. The CDR3 has 13 amino acids. Germline V gives CDR1 MDHEN, CDR2 SYDVKM. The CDR3 region has the DNA TGTGCCTCAAAAGACAGGGGCAATCAGTCCCAGCATTTT. Residues: CASKDRGNQSQHF.

The CDR3 sequence: CASSGTTTNEKLFF. The DNA of the CDR3 is TGTGCCAGCAGTGGGACAACGACTAATGAAAAACTGTTTTTT. The chain has TRBV3-1 and TRBJ1-4; D possibly corresponds to TRBD1 (6 bases). V shed 6 bases and J shed 2 bases, with 10 bases lying between them. Germline V gene sequence: CDR1 LGHDT, CDR2 YNNKEL (reference sequence). This CDR3 is built from 14 residues.

This clonotype was counted a few times. This chain uses TRBV4-1 with TRBJ1-5; D is uncertain. CDR3 size: 15 residues. The germline V gene has CDR1 MGHRA and CDR2 YSYEKL. Trimming shortened V by 1 base and J by 7 bases, and 14 bases separated the two germline ends. CDR3 DNA sequence: TGCGCCAGCAGCCAAGTGAGCGTAGAAGGGCAGCCCCAGCATTTT. Amino acid sequence: CASSQVSVEGQPQHF.

This clonotype was seen many times. This chain connects TRBV28 to TRBJ1-1; D ambiguous. V lost 2 bases, J lost 1 base, and 11 bases lay in between. CDR1 is MDHEN and CDR2 is SYDVKM in the germline V gene. The CDR3 consists of 15 residues. The CDR3 loop reads CASSLGWGRNTEAFF. The CDR3 DNA follows: TGTGCCAGCAGTTTAGGTTGGGGAAGGAACACTGAAGCTTTCTTT.

CDR3 sequence reads: CASSLGGATEAFF. CDR3 coding DNA: TGCGCCAGCAGCTTGGGGGGGGCTACTGAAGCTTTCTTT. The rearrangement links TRBV5-1 to TRBJ1-1; TRBD1 is a possible D gene (6 bases). The CDR3 extends over 13 amino acids. Per the germline V gene, CDR1 is SGHRS and CDR2 is YFSETQ. The germline V and J ends were trimmed by 0 bases and 5 bases, with 8 bases remaining between them. Combining the CDR3 with reference TRBV5-1 and TRBJ1-1 gives the whole variable domain KAGVTQTPRYLIKTRGQQVTLSCSPISGHRSVSWYQQTPGQGLQFLFEYFSETQRNKGNFPGRFSGRQFSNSRSEMNVSTLELGDSALYLCASSLGGATEAFFGQGTRLTVV.

The CDR3 is CASKMGRLAGDEQYF. Here the CDR3 DNA reads TGTGCCAGCAAGATGGGGAGGCTAGCGGGAGATGAGCAGTACTTC. V gene TRBV6-2 or TRBV6-3 combines with J gene TRBJ2-7; TRBD2 matches at 10 bases. The ends lost 7 bases at V and 7 bases at J; junction bases unmatched: 13. Germline-derived CDR1 and CDR2 are MNHEY and SVGEGT. The CDR3 spans 15 residues.

In this sample, this clonotype turned up many times. V gene TRBV28 combines with J gene TRBJ2-1, with 8 bases fitting TRBD2. CDR1 is MDHEN, CDR2 SYDVKM, per germline. V shed 6 bases, J shed 10 bases, and the junction held 20 bases outside the gene matches. CDR3 length equals 17 residues. The CDR3 DNA reads TGTGCCAGCAGCCCGCCCCATCGAGCGGGAGTAGTGTTGGAGCAGTTCTTC. This translates into CASSPPHRAGVVLEQFF. Supplemented by reference TRBV28 and TRBJ2-1, the full variable domain reads DVKVTQSSRYLVKRTGEKVFLECVQDMDHENMFWYRQDPGLGLRLIYFSYDVKMKEKGDIPEGYSVSREKKERFSLILESASTNQTSMYLCASSPPHRAGVVLEQFFGPGTRLTVL.

This clonotype was seen ten or more times. The chain couples TRBV28 to TRBJ2-3, with 8 positions matching TRBD2. The CDR3 has 16 amino acids. V was pared by 2 bases and J by 0 bases, with 4 bases of the junction left unmatched. CDR1 is MDHEN, CDR2 SYDVKM, per germline. This chain's CDR3 is CASSLVASGSTDTQYF. The CDR3 nucleotides are TGTGCCAGCAGTTTAGTGGCTAGCGGGAGCACAGATACGCAGTATTTT.

Ten or more counts support this clonotype. The J gene is TRBJ2-3, the V gene TRBV7-2; 9 nucleotides line up with TRBD2. Germline CDR1 reads SGHTA; CDR2 reads FQGNSA. Germline trimming cut 2 bases from V and 9 bases from J; bases unmatched to any gene: 9. CDR3 length: 15 amino acids. The CDR3 region has the DNA TGTGCCAGCAGCTTATTTCTAGCGGGGCCCCAAACGCAGTATTTT. Its protein is CASSLFLAGPQTQYF.

This clonotype appeared many times. V gene TRBV9 combines with J gene TRBJ2-1; 10 bases line up with TRBD2. V lost 3 bases and J lost 4; bases outside the gene matches: 4. Germline-derived CDR1 and CDR2 are SGDLS and YYNGEE. The CDR3 extends over 15 amino acids. Written as DNA, the CDR3 is TGTGCCAGCAGCGCGGGACTAGCGTTATACAATGAGCAGTTCTTC. Protein product: CASSAGLALYNEQFF.

This clonotype was found many times. The CDR3 bases are TGTGCCAGCAGTCCTTCGGGGGGTCTGGAGACCCAGTACTTC. Translation gives CASSPSGGLETQYF. The V gene is TRBV28, the J gene TRBJ2-5; TRBD2 agrees at 7 bases. CDR1 MDHEN and CDR2 SYDVKM come from the germline V gene. This CDR3 spans 14 amino acids. J was trimmed by 5 bases and V by 5 bases; bases with no gene match: 8.

This clonotype came up many times. The chain couples TRBV10-3 to TRBJ1-5, with 10 bases identical to TRBD1. Per the germline V gene, CDR1 is ENHRY and CDR2 is SYGVKD. The CDR3 covers 16 residues. Trimming took 4 bases from V and 4 from J; bases not matched to a gene: 7. The CDR3, as DNA: TGTGCCATCAGTGCCCAGACAGGGGGCCTAAATCAGCCCCAGCATTTT. Residues: CAISAQTGGLNQPQHF.

The sample holds a few counts of this clonotype. J is TRBJ2-7 and V is TRBV5-4; possible D gene TRBD2, 5 bases. V shed 0 bases and J shed 0 bases, with 13 bases lying between them. This CDR3 is built from 16 residues. CDR1 SGHNT and CDR2 YYREEE come from the germline V gene (reference sequence). CDR3: CASSLGVGSDSYEQYF. Written as DNA, the CDR3 is TGTGCCAGCAGCTTGGGTGTAGGGAGCGACTCCTACGAGCAGTACTTC.

This clonotype was detected a few times. The chain recombines TRBV28 with TRBJ2-5, with 7 bases that match TRBD2. The CDR3 loop spans 16 amino acids. Per germline, CDR1 MDHEN and CDR2 SYDVKM. The trim removed 7 bases at V and 5 bases at J, leaving 16 bases unmatched. DNA of the CDR3: TGTGCCAGCACACCCGCGGGCGGGAGAGTTGGGGAGACCCAGTACTTC. It specifies CASTPAGGRVGETQYF.

This clonotype showed up many times. This chain uses TRBV7-9 with TRBJ2-7, with 9 bases aligning to TRBD1. The CDR3 consists of 13 residues. The trim removed 9 bases at V and 1 base at J, leaving 4 bases unmatched. The V gene's germline CDR1 is SEHNR and CDR2 FQNEAQ (reference sequence). CDR3 protein: CASRQGGSYEQYF. Written as DNA, the CDR3 is TGTGCCAGTCGACAGGGGGGGTCCTACGAGCAGTACTTC.

This clonotype showed up just a few times. The chain employs TRBV4-1 and TRBJ1-5, with 7 bases lining up with TRBD1. The V gene end was trimmed by 0 bases and the J gene end by 0 bases; junction bases not matched to a gene: 5. Looked up from germline, CDR1 is MGHRA and CDR2 is YSYEKL. CDR3 length: 17 residues. Here the CDR3 reads CASSQEARQGSNQPQHF. CDR3 nucleotide sequence: TGCGCCAGCAGCCAAGAGGCCCGACAGGGTAGCAATCAGCCCCAGCATTTT.

In regard to this clonotype: A read error may be the cause here, since a much bigger clone is one base away. The gene calls are TRBV20-1 and TRBJ1-5; no firm D call. Between the trimmed V and J ends, which lost 3 bases and 5 bases, there was a span of 8 bases. The CDR3 spans 12 residues. The germline V gene encodes CDR1 DFQATT and CDR2 SNEGSKA (reference sequence). The DNA of the CDR3 is TGCAGTGCTAGGAAAAGCGATCAGCCCCAGCATTTT. It encodes CSARKSDQPQHF.

The chain recombines TRBV6-1 with TRBJ1-5; TRBD1 matches 7 bases. V gave up 1 base and J gave up 5 bases; unmatched junction bases: 8. Germline V gives CDR1 MNHNS, CDR2 SASEGT. This CDR3 has 16 residues. CDR3 sequence reads: CASSEDEGTAYQPQHF. The DNA for the CDR3 is TGTGCCAGCAGTGAAGACGAAGGGACAGCCTATCAGCCCCAGCATTTT.

At least ten counts were recorded for this clonotype. The chain combines TRBV5-1 with TRBJ2-1; 8 bases align to TRBD2. This CDR3 has 13 residues. V trimming: 7 bases; J trimming: 5 bases; junction bases outside the gene matches: 5. Germline CDR1 is SGHRS and CDR2 is YFSETQ. The CDR3 loop reads CASGLAGNNEQFF. CDR3 in DNA: TGCGCCAGCGGTCTAGCGGGTAACAATGAGCAGTTCTTC.

There are many counts of this clonotype. The rearrangement links TRBV28 to TRBJ2-3; TRBD2 matches at 12 bases. The CDR3 sequence is 16 residues long. The J segment lost 4 bases and the V segment lost 3 bases, leaving 5 bases of the junction unmatched. Germline CDR1 and CDR2: MDHEN and SYDVKM. The chain's CDR3 is CASSFVLAGGPDTQYF. In DNA form, the CDR3 reads TGTGCCAGCAGTTTTGTTCTAGCGGGAGGGCCAGATACGCAGTATTTT.

The V gene is TRBV18, the J gene TRBJ2-7, with D hard to call. Germline V gene sequence: CDR1 KGHSH, CDR2 LQKENI. CDR3 length: 14 amino acids. The ends were cut back, 3 bases at V and 1 base at J, with 10 bases in the middle. CDR3 in DNA: TGTGCCAGCTCACCCCCTGGCTGGTCCTACGAGCAGTACTTC. It codes for CASSPPGWSYEQYF.

About this clonotype: A read error may produce the germline difference seen at one junction end. The chain uses TRBV18 and TRBJ1-3; TRBD1 matches 8 bases. There are 16 residues in the CDR3. Germline assignment: CDR1 KGHSH and CDR2 LQKENI. The CDR3 protein is CASSPGTGTSGNTIHF. CDR3 DNA sequence: TGTGCCAGCTCACCCGGGACAGGCACCTCTGGAAACACCATACATTTT.

In its sample, this clonotype was seen many times. The chain is built from TRBV7-9 and TRBJ2-5; D may be TRBD2 (6 bases). The germline V gene has CDR1 SEHNR and CDR2 FQNEAQ (reference sequence). Trimming removed 2 bases at V and 1 base at J, with 11 bases between. This CDR3 region has 15 residues. The DNA for the CDR3 is TGTGCCAGCAGCTTAATAGGGGACTTCCAAGAGACCCAGTACTTC. It is translated as CASSLIGDFQETQYF.

This clonotype showed up many times. This chain links TRBV5-1 with TRBJ2-3; D is possibly TRBD2 (6 bases). This CDR3 is 14 amino acids long. Trimming left V 7 bases short and J 1 base short, with 13 bases between. Looked up from germline, CDR1 is SGHRS and CDR2 is YFSETQ. This chain's CDR3 is CASHFPGGTDTQYF. Written as DNA, the CDR3 is TGCGCCAGCCACTTCCCGGGGGGCACAGATACGCAGTATTTT.

This clonotype was seen many times. The V and J genes are TRBV30 and TRBJ2-6; D unresolved. The length of the CDR3 is 12 residues. V was shortened by 6 bases and J by 3 bases, with 6 bases between the two germline ends. The germline V gene encodes CDR1 GTSNPN and CDR2 SVGIG (reference sequence). DNA for the CDR3: TGTGCCTGCCCTGGTGGGGCCAACGTCCTGACTTTC. It translates to CACPGGANVLTF.